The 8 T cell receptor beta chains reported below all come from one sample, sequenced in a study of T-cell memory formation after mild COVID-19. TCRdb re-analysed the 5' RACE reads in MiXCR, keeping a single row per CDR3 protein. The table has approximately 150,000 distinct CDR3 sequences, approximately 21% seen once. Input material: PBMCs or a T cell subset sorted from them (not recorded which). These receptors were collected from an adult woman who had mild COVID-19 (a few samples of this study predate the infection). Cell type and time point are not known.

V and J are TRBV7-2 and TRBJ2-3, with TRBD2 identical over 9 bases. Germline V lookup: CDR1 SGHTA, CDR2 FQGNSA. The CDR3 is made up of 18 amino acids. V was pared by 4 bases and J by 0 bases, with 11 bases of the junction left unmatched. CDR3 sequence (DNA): TGTGCCAGCAGCTCCCAGGGGCGAGCGGGGGGCAGCACAGATACGCAGTATTTT. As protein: CASSSQGRAGGSTDTQYF.

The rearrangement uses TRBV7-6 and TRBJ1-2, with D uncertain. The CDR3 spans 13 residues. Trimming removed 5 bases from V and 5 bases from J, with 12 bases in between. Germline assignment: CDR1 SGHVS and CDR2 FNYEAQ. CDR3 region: CASSPRTGYGYTF. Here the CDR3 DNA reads TGTGCCAGCAGCCCCCGGACTGGATATGGCTACACCTTC.

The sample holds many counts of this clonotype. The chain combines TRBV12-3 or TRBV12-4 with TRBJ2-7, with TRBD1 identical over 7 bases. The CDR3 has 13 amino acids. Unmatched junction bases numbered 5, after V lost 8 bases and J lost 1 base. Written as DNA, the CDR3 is TGTGCCAGCGGAGAACAGGGGTCCTACGAGCAGTACTTC. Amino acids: CASGEQGSYEQYF.

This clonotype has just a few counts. CDR3 sequence: CSATGTSGIGELFF. Written as DNA, the CDR3 is TGCAGTGCTACTGGGACTAGCGGGATCGGGGAGCTGTTTTTT. This chain uses TRBV20-1 with TRBJ2-2, with 13 bases fitting TRBD2. This CDR3 spans 14 amino acids. The V gene end was trimmed by 4 bases and the J gene end by 7 bases; junction bases not matched to a gene: 3. Germline lookup yields CDR1 DFQATT and CDR2 SNEGSKA (reference sequence).

DNA of the CDR3: TGTGCCAGCAGCTTCTATACCCCAGGGGAGGAGGAGCTGTTTTTT. Translation: CASSFYTPGEEELFF. V and J are TRBV5-4 and TRBJ2-2; D possibly uses TRBD1 or TRBD2 (6 bases each). The CDR3 has 15 residues. The V and J ends lost 2 bases and 10 bases respectively, with 18 bases between them. Germline values: CDR1 SGHNT, CDR2 YYREEE (reference sequence). The full variable domain, rest sourced from reference TRBV5-4 and TRBJ2-2, is ETGVTQSPTHLIKTRGQQVTLRCSSQSGHNTVSWYQQALGQGPQFIFQYYREEENGRGNFPPRFSGLQFPNYSSELNVNALELDDSALYLCASSFYTPGEEELFFGEGSRLTVL.

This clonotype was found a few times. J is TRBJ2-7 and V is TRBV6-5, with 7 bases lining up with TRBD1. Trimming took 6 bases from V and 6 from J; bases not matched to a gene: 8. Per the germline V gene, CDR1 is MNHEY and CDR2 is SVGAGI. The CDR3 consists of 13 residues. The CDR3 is CASRKDRAGEQYF. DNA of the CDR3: TGTGCCAGCAGAAAAGACAGGGCTGGCGAGCAGTACTTC.

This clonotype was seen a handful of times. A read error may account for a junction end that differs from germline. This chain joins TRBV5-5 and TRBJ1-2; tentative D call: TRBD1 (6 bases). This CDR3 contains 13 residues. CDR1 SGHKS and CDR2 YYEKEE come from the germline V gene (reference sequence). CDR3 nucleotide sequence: TGTGCCAGCAGCTTTACGGGACATCTTAAACCCTTCTTC. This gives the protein CASSFTGHLKPFF.

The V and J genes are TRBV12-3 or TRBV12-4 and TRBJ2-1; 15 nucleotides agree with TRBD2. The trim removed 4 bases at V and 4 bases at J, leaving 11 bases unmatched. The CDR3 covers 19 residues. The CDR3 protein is CASSYRTSGRGMSYNEQFF. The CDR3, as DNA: TGTGCCAGCAGTTACCGGACTAGCGGGAGGGGCATGTCATACAATGAGCAGTTCTTC.